What follows are 23 T cell receptor beta chains derived from one specimen sequenced in a study of PD-L1 blockade in urothelial cancer. Sequencing used immunoSEQ multiplex PCR; TCRdb keeps in-frame clones, though not all of them. Of tens of thousands of clones in the sample, around four fifths were seen once. Sample: PBMCs, taken around atezolizumab (anti-PD-L1) treatment. The receptor set was obtained from a man in his 60s with urothelial cancer.

This clone was recorded a few times. V usage is TRBV5-1 and J usage is TRBJ2-1; unclear D gene. Germline CDR1 reads SGHRS; CDR2 reads YFSETQ. There are 16 residues in the CDR3. V dropped 4 bases and J dropped 4 bases, with 18 bases sitting between them. This CDR3 is CASSPRGDPTYNEQFF. DNA for the CDR3: TGCGCCAGCAGCCCCCGAGGAGACCCTACTTACAATGAGCAGTTCTTC.

This chain connects TRBV5-1 to TRBJ1-6; 11 positions match TRBD1. This CDR3 has 15 residues. Germline CDR1 SGHRS, CDR2 YFSETQ. With 4 bases clipped from V and 8 bases from J, the junction kept 5 bases outside the gene matches. As DNA, the CDR3 is TGCGCCAGCAGCGGCCCGGGACAGGGGGATTCACCCCTCCACTTT. Translation: CASSGPGQGDSPLHF.

The chain joins TRBV11-2 to TRBJ2-3, with 10 positions matching TRBD2. This CDR3 comprises 13 residues. CDR1 is SGHAT and CDR2 is FQNNGV in the germline V gene. With 7 bases clipped from V and 6 bases from J, the junction kept 4 bases outside the gene matches. The chain's CDR3 is CASKSGGADTQYF. CDR3 coding DNA: TGTGCCAGCAAAAGCGGGGGGGCTGATACGCAGTATTTT.

The rearrangement uses TRBV28 and TRBJ2-5; 10 nucleotides line up with TRBD2. Unmatched junction bases numbered 12, after V lost 6 bases and J lost 5 bases. The germline V gene encodes CDR1 MDHEN and CDR2 SYDVKM. The CDR3 runs to 16 residues. The CDR3 coding sequence is TGTGCCAGCAGCCCCACGAGCGGGGGGGCCTATGAGACCCAGTACTTC. Residues: CASSPTSGGAYETQYF. Full variable domain (missing parts from reference TRBV28 and TRBJ2-5): DVKVTQSSRYLVKRTGEKVFLECVQDMDHENMFWYRQDPGLGLRLIYFSYDVKMKEKGDIPEGYSVSREKKERFSLILESASTNQTSMYLCASSPTSGGAYETQYFGPGTRLLVL.

The chain joins TRBV18 to TRBJ1-4; no firm D call. Germline CDR1 KGHSH, CDR2 LQKENI. The CDR3 spans 16 residues. The germline V and J ends were trimmed by 0 bases and 0 bases, with 8 bases remaining between them. The CDR3 coding sequence is TGTGCCAGCTCACCACCGAACGGAGCAACTAATGAAAAACTGTTTTTT. Translated: CASSPPNGATNEKLFF.

V and J are TRBV30 and TRBJ2-7; 8 bases map to TRBD1. This CDR3 contains 11 residues. Germline V gives CDR1 GTSNPN, CDR2 SVGIG (reference sequence). J was trimmed by 7 bases and V by 4 bases; bases with no gene match: 3. The CDR3 loop is CAWMDRDEQYF. The DNA for the CDR3 is TGTGCCTGGATGGACAGGGATGAGCAGTACTTC.

This chain uses TRBV7-6 with TRBJ2-5; D ambiguous. This CDR3 spans 12 amino acids. The germline V gene encodes CDR1 SGHVS and CDR2 FNYEAQ. V lost 0 bases and J 5 bases, leaving 4 bases between the germline ends. The CDR3 DNA is TGTGCCAGCAGCTTAGCCTCTGAGACCCAGTACTTC. It translates to CASSLASETQYF.

V is TRBV28 and J is TRBJ1-4; D might be TRBD1 (5 bases). Germline CDR1 MDHEN, CDR2 SYDVKM. V shed 8 bases and J shed 2 bases, with 9 bases lying between them. CDR3 length: 13 amino acids. DNA for the CDR3: TGTGCCAGCCATTGGGGCACTAATGAAAAACTGTTTTTT. Its protein product is CASHWGTNEKLFF.

The chain uses TRBV28 and TRBJ1-1, with a weak D call TRBD1 (6 bases). The CDR3 has 13 residues. Trimming pared 9 bases from V and 3 bases from J, leaving 14 bases between. CDR1 is MDHEN, CDR2 SYDVKM, per germline. The CDR3 DNA reads TGTGCCAGTCTACTCACAGGGTACACTGAAGCTTTCTTT. Its translation is CASLLTGYTEAFF.

The V and J genes are TRBV15 and TRBJ2-7, with 8 positions matching TRBD2. Per the germline V gene, CDR1 is LNHNV and CDR2 is YYDKDF (reference sequence). The CDR3 spans 15 residues. J lost 7 bases, V lost 6 bases, and 14 bases had no gene match. Written as DNA, the CDR3 is TGTGCCACCAGTATCGGGGGGGGAACTAGCAAGGAGCAGTACTTC. The encoded protein is CATSIGGGTSKEQYF.

The chain couples TRBV7-9 to TRBJ1-2, with D uncertain. Germline V CDR1 and CDR2: SEHNR, FQNEAQ (reference sequence). The V gene lost 1 base and the J gene lost 7 bases, with 7 bases spanning the gap. The CDR3 length is 12 residues. The DNA of the CDR3 is TGTGCCAGCAGCTTAGGGGCCCTTGGCTACACCTTC. Protein: CASSLGALGYTF.

This clone came up a few times. CDR3 nucleotide sequence: TGTGCCAGCAGCCTGACAGGGGGCGGCAATCAGCCCCAGCATTTT. Encoded protein: CASSLTGGGNQPQHF. This chain uses TRBV7-8 with TRBJ1-5; 10 positions match TRBD1. In germline, CDR1 is SGHVS, CDR2 FQNEAQ. This CDR3 region has 15 residues. Trimming removed 5 bases from V and 2 bases from J; junction bases left unmatched: 3.

This clone appeared a few times. This CDR3 is CASSTGTLNTEAFF. The DNA for the CDR3 is TGCGCCAGCAGTACGGGTACTCTGAACACTGAAGCTTTCTTT. The V and J genes are TRBV5-1 and TRBJ1-1; D not certain. The CDR3 is made up of 14 amino acids. Trimming removed 5 bases from V and 0 bases from J, with 11 bases in between. Germline CDR1 and CDR2: SGHRS and YFSETQ.

The gene calls are TRBV5-1 and TRBJ2-1, with 10 bases matching TRBD2. V gave up 4 bases and J gave up 0 bases; unmatched junction bases: 10. The CDR3 is 18 amino acids. Germline CDR1 reads SGHRS; CDR2 reads YFSETQ. The CDR3 reads CASSPGLAPSSSYNEQFF. CDR3 coding DNA: TGCGCCAGCAGCCCGGGACTAGCGCCGTCAAGCTCCTACAATGAGCAGTTCTTC.

The rearrangement joins TRBV28 to TRBJ1-2; no firm D call. The germline gives CDR1 MDHEN, CDR2 SYDVKM. Trimming shortened V by 6 bases and J by 8 bases, and 13 bases separated the two germline ends. This CDR3 region has 12 residues. The CDR3 bases are TGTGCCAGCAGCACCGTTGAGCGCGGCTACACCTTC. It is translated as CASSTVERGYTF.

The rearrangement joins TRBV28 to TRBJ1-5, with a possible D match to TRBD1 (6 bases). Germline CDR1 reads MDHEN; CDR2 reads SYDVKM. V dropped 3 bases and J dropped 2 bases, with 14 bases sitting between them. CDR3 length: 16 amino acids. CDR3 sequence (DNA): TGTGCCAGCAGTTTGACAGGAACTCAAGGCAATCAGCCCCAGCATTTT. It is translated as CASSLTGTQGNQPQHF.

The CDR3, as DNA: TGCAGCGTGGGCCTCTCTGGAAACACCATATATTTT. Protein product: CSVGLSGNTIYF. This rearrangement joins TRBV29-1 to TRBJ1-3; D not certain. The ends were cut back, 6 bases at V and 0 bases at J, with 6 bases in the middle. The CDR3 runs 12 residues. Germline V gives CDR1 SQVTM, CDR2 ANQGSEA.

The chain links TRBV11-1 to TRBJ2-6, with 7 positions matching TRBD2. J lost 3 bases, V lost 5 bases, and 7 bases had no gene match. The CDR3 sequence is 16 residues long. The germline V gene has CDR1 SGHAT and CDR2 FQDESV (reference sequence). The CDR3 region is CASSLWGGNGANVLTF. The CDR3 DNA reads TGTGCCAGCAGCCTCTGGGGGGGAAATGGGGCCAACGTCCTGACTTTC.

The chain combines TRBV29-1 with TRBJ2-2; 7 nucleotides agree with TRBD2. The V segment lost 6 bases and the J segment 1 base; nucleotides outside the gene matches: 11. This CDR3 region has 16 residues. Germline V gives CDR1 SQVTM, CDR2 ANQGSEA. The CDR3 loop is CSVPRPSGGNTGELFF. The DNA for the CDR3 is TGCAGCGTCCCAAGGCCTAGCGGAGGGAACACCGGGGAGCTGTTTTTT.

The V gene is TRBV19, the J gene TRBJ1-2; no clear D gene. The CDR3 runs 13 residues. The germline V gene encodes CDR1 LNHDA and CDR2 SQIVND (reference sequence). V was cut by 10 bases and J by 4 bases, with 16 bases left in between. The CDR3 coding sequence is TGTGCCACCGCGGAGGACGGCAGCTATGGCTACACCTTC. It codes for CATAEDGSYGYTF. The full variable domain, with the rest looked up from reference TRBV19 and TRBJ1-2, is DGGITQSPKYLFRKEGQNVTLSCEQNLNHDAMYWYRQDPGQGLRLIYYSQIVNDFQKGDIAEGYSVSREKKESFPLTVTSAQKNPTAFYLCATAEDGSYGYTFGSGTRLTVV.

This chain links TRBV27 with TRBJ2-7; D remains ambiguous. Germline loops: CDR1 MNHEY, CDR2 SMNVEV (reference sequence). The CDR3 contains 13 residues. Trimming left V 6 bases short and J 6 bases short, with 15 bases between. The CDR3 sequence: CASRPPGSLEQYF. The CDR3 region has the DNA TGTGCCAGCAGGCCCCCAGGCAGCCTCGAGCAGTACTTC.

V is TRBV29-1 and J is TRBJ2-7, with TRBD1 identical over 10 bases. With 0 bases clipped from V and 9 bases from J, the junction kept 8 bases outside the gene matches. CDR3 length equals 14 residues. Germline CDR1 SQVTM, CDR2 ANQGSEA. CDR3 sequence (DNA): TGCAGCGTTGAAGATCTCGGGACAGGGGTTGGGCAGTACTTC. It is translated as CSVEDLGTGVGQYF.

The CDR3 region is CASSLRTGRGNTIYF. CDR3 nucleotides: TGTGCCAGCAGCTTAAGGACAGGGCGAGGAAACACCATATATTTT. The chain links TRBV7-2 to TRBJ1-3; TRBD1 agrees at 8 bases. After removal of 2 bases from V and 4 bases from J, the junction contained 4 bases not matched to a gene. Germline V lookup: CDR1 SGHTA, CDR2 FQGNSA. The CDR3 is 15 residues long.